These T cell receptor beta chains were read from a single sample in a study of T cell responses to AZD1222 COVID-19 vaccine. Sequenced by immunoSEQ multiplex PCR; TCRdb stores in-frame clones only, minus some. The data contain more than 100,000 clones, about 87% of them singletons. The specimen was peripheral blood, collected on day 0 of AZD1222 vaccination. Every receptor here comes from an adult in good health. The CDR3 runs from the conserved cysteine through the conserved F or W. The order of the fields is CDR3 protein, CDR3 DNA, clone size, D gene, V gene, J gene. A D gene is named only where the DNA matches it firmly. Size is stated for part of the rows, as once, few or many counts, or as a class when the clone is expanded.

CASSPRDLSYNSPLHF	TGTGCCAGCAGCCCCCGGGACCTCAGCTATAATTCACCCCTCCACTTT	once	NA	TRBV7-8	TRBJ1-6
CASTSGGTGAHEQYF	TGTGCCAGCACCTCCGGCGGGACAGGGGCCCACGAGCAGTACTTC	NA	TRBD1	TRBV6-5	TRBJ2-7
CASSDPALGQPQHF	TGTGCCAGCAGCGACCCGGCCCTGGGTCAGCCCCAGCATTTT	NA	NA	TRBV6-2/TRBV6-3	TRBJ1-5
CATSQGNEKLFF	TGTGCCACCTCCCAAGGAAATGAAAAACTGTTTTTT	NA	NA	TRBV27	TRBJ1-4
CASSLSVGAGEKLFF	TGTGCCAGCAGCCTCTCGGTGGGCGCCGGGGAAAAACTGTTTTTT	few	NA	TRBV14	TRBJ1-4
CATSDWTSGGKETQYF	TGTGCCACCAGTGATTGGACTAGCGGGGGAAAAGAGACCCAGTACTTC	once	TRBD2	TRBV24-1	TRBJ2-5
CASSSGTGRSGGYTF	TGTGCCAGCAGCTCCGGGACAGGGAGGTCGGGCGGCTACACCTTC	NA	TRBD1	TRBV5-4	TRBJ1-2
CASSVASQNSPLHF	TGTGCCAGCAGCGTAGCTTCCCAGAATTCACCCCTCCACTTT	NA	NA	TRBV9	TRBJ1-6
CASFDNYGYTF	TGTGCCAGTTTCGATAACTATGGCTACACCTTC	NA	NA	TRBV6-5	TRBJ1-2
CASSPGQKNSPLHF	TGCGCCAGCAGCCCGGGACAGAAAAATTCACCCCTCCACTTT	NA	TRBD1	TRBV5-1	TRBJ1-6
CASSHGDSPLHF	TGTGCCAGCAGTCATGGGGATTCACCCCTCCACTTT	NA	NA	TRBV3-1/TRBV3-2	TRBJ1-6
CASSQDQSRRTTYEQYF	TGTGCCAGCAGCCAAGATCAATCAAGACGAACGACCTACGAGCAGTACTTC	NA	NA	TRBV14	TRBJ2-7
CAISESGGGYNEQFF	TGTGCCATCAGTGAGTCGGGCGGGGGCTACAATGAGCAGTTCTTC	NA	TRBD2	TRBV10-3	TRBJ2-1
CASSSLRGQAKNIQYF	TGTGCCAGTAGTTCCCTACGGGGGCAGGCCAAAAACATTCAGTACTTC	NA	NA	TRBV19	TRBJ2-4
CASSFWRDSYEQYF	TGTGCCAGCAGCTTTTGGCGGGACTCCTACGAGCAGTACTTC	NA	NA	TRBV7-2	TRBJ2-7
CAISQTLGGGGTEAFF	TGTGCCATCAGTCAGACCTTGGGGGGCGGTGGCACTGAAGCTTTCTTT	NA	NA	TRBV10-3	TRBJ1-1
CASSTNRDTEAFF	TGTGCCAGCTCCACCAACAGAGACACTGAAGCTTTCTTT	NA	NA	TRBV18	TRBJ1-1
CASSLGRFHEQYF	TGTGCCAGCAGTTTAGGCAGGTTCCACGAGCAGTACTTC	NA	NA	TRBV6-2/TRBV6-3	TRBJ2-7
CASSQGGTGRTEAFF	TGTGCCAGCAGCCAAGGGGGGACAGGGCGGACTGAAGCTTTCTTT	once	TRBD1	TRBV3-1/TRBV3-2	TRBJ1-1
CASSLDTAVVTGELFF	TGTGCCAGCAGCTTAGACACCGCAGTAGTCACCGGGGAGCTGTTTTTT	NA	NA	TRBV7-6	TRBJ2-2